The 21 T cell receptor beta chains listed next were all sequenced from one sample in a study of blood T cells in healthy people across ages. For the second PCR, which ran for about 6 to 11 cycles, a sample-barcoded 5' primer and a J-beta primer mix were used. TCRdb passed the 5' RACE reads through MiXCR, listing each CDR3 protein once. Of some 640,000 distinct CDR3 sequences listed, 25% to 30% were seen once; the top ten hold around a sixth. The sequenced sample was blood. The source is a woman older than 75 in good health.

V and J are TRBV7-9 and TRBJ1-3, with D perhaps TRBD1 (5 bases). The CDR3 has 15 residues. Germline V gene data show CDR1 as SEHNR and CDR2 as FQNEAQ (reference sequence). Between the trimmed V and J ends, which lost 6 bases and 4 bases, there was a span of 16 bases. The CDR3 nucleotides read TGTGCCAGCAGGTCAGGGAGGGGCATCGGAAACACCATATATTTT. Its protein product is CASRSGRGIGNTIYF.

The gene calls are TRBV20-1 and TRBJ2-4; TRBD1 is a possible D gene (5 bases). CDR1 and CDR2 (germline): DFQATT, SNEGSKA (reference sequence). V was pared by 0 bases and J by 0 bases, with 15 bases between. The CDR3 spans 17 residues. CDR3 region: CSARDGAQPVAKNIQYF. CDR3 nucleotides: TGCAGTGCTAGAGATGGGGCTCAACCCGTAGCCAAAAACATTCAGTACTTC.

This clonotype came up many times. V usage is TRBV6-2 or TRBV6-3 and J usage is TRBJ1-5; 12 nucleotides agree with TRBD1. The germline CDR1 and CDR2 sequences are MNHEY and SVGEGT. This CDR3 is 14 amino acids long. V was clipped by 6 bases and J by 13 bases; unmatched bases: 10. CDR3 bases: TGTGCCAGCAGATCACCGGGACAGGGGGCGAAACAGCATTTT. It translates to CASRSPGQGAKQHF.

The chain couples TRBV28 to TRBJ1-4; no firm D call. The V end was cut by 7 bases, the J end by 8 bases, with 17 bases between. Germline CDR1 reads MDHEN; CDR2 reads SYDVKM. The CDR3 covers 14 residues. The DNA for the CDR3 is TGTGCCAGCACCTCCGTCGGTTACGGGGAAAAACTGTTTTTT. Translating gives CASTSVGYGEKLFF.

This clonotype occurred a few times. The chain uses TRBV29-1 and TRBJ2-7; 9 bases are a match to TRBD1. CDR3 length equals 13 residues. V lost 1 base, J lost 7 bases, and 5 bases stayed unmatched. Germline CDR1 is SQVTM and CDR2 is ANQGSEA. CDR3 bases: TGCAGCGTTGAAGGGACAGGGGTTAGTGAGCAGTACTTC. Translating gives CSVEGTGVSEQYF.

This clonotype was seen at least ten times. The V and J genes are TRBV28 and TRBJ2-3; no definite D call. There are 14 residues in the CDR3. Per the germline V gene, CDR1 is MDHEN and CDR2 is SYDVKM. V lost 6 bases, J lost 0 bases, and 10 bases lay in between. The DNA of the CDR3 is TGTGCCAGCAGGCCTGATGGTAGCACAGATACGCAGTATTTT. It is translated as CASRPDGSTDTQYF.

There are a few counts of this clonotype. A much larger clone differs by one base, so this may be a read error. The rearrangement uses TRBV5-5 and TRBJ2-7; 9 bases align to TRBD2. Unmatched junction bases numbered 9, after V lost 1 base and J lost 7 bases. CDR1 and CDR2 (germline): SGHKS, YYEKEE (reference sequence). This CDR3 is 15 amino acids long. CDR3 region: CASSLLAGRGNEQYF. Written as DNA, the CDR3 is TGTGCCAGCAGCTTGCTAGCGGGGAGGGGGAATGAGCAGTACTTC.

In the case of this clonotype: A much larger clone differs from this one at a single base, so this may be a read error. The chain has TRBV20-1 and TRBJ2-4, with 11 bases lining up with TRBD1. The closer fit of TRBJ2-7 to the DNA end suggests the J call may be wrong. The CDR3 spans 15 residues. The germline CDR1 and CDR2 sequences are DFQATT and SNEGSKA (reference sequence). The CDR3 spells CNAISGTGGGNEQYF. CDR3 nucleotides: TGCAATGCTATATCCGGGACAGGGGGGGGAAACGAGCAGTACTTC.

The chain has TRBV27 and TRBJ1-2; perhaps TRBD1 as D (5 bases). The CDR3 loop spans 14 amino acids. Trimming left V 4 bases short and J 1 base short, with 10 bases between. The V gene's germline CDR1 is MNHEY and CDR2 SMNVEV (reference sequence). CDR3 sequence reads: CASSWRGGNYGYTF. The CDR3 DNA sequence: TGTGCCAGCAGTTGGAGGGGCGGTAACTATGGCTACACCTTC.

This clonotype appeared a single time. The chain has TRBV28 and TRBJ2-7; possible D gene TRBD2, 6 bases. The CDR3 consists of 12 residues. Trimming left V 7 bases short and J 5 bases short, with 12 bases between. From germline, CDR1 is MDHEN and CDR2 SYDVKM. CDR3 in amino acids: CASKEGGDEQYF. The DNA of the CDR3 is TGTGCCAGCAAGGAGGGCGGGGACGAGCAGTACTTC.

V usage is TRBV5-1 and J usage is TRBJ2-1; D is possibly TRBD2 (6 bases). Per germline, CDR1 SGHRS and CDR2 YFSETQ. Trimming took 4 bases from V and 2 from J, leaving 16 bases between them. The CDR3 is made up of 16 amino acids. The CDR3 DNA sequence: TGCGCCAGCAGCCATACCCTCGGGGGAACCTACAATGAGCAGTTCTTC. Its translation is CASSHTLGGTYNEQFF. Supplemented by reference TRBV5-1 and TRBJ2-1, the full variable domain reads KAGVTQTPRYLIKTRGQQVTLSCSPISGHRSVSWYQQTPGQGLQFLFEYFSETQRNKGNFPGRFSGRQFSNSRSEMNVSTLELGDSALYLCASSHTLGGTYNEQFFGPGTRLTVL.

The chain uses TRBV20-1 and TRBJ1-5; TRBD1 aligns across 8 bases. Trimming at V came to 5 bases and at J to 7 bases, leaving 13 bases not matched to a gene. The length of the CDR3 is 15 residues. Germline CDR1 DFQATT, CDR2 SNEGSKA (reference sequence). DNA for the CDR3: TGCAGTGCTCGGGGGGGGCAGGGGGCCGGACAGCCCCAGCATTTT. Translating gives CSARGGQGAGQPQHF.

There are a few counts of this clonotype. V is TRBV7-2 and J is TRBJ2-5, with 13 bases aligning to TRBD2. V was pared by 5 bases and J by 11 bases, with 14 bases of the junction left unmatched. Germline CDR1 is SGHTA and CDR2 is FQGNSA. This CDR3 region has 16 residues. For the CDR3, the DNA is TGTGCCAGCAGCACTAGCGGGGGGGCTTGGTACAATGAGCAGTACTTC. It translates to CASSTSGGAWYNEQYF.

V is TRBV19 and J is TRBJ2-5, with D possibly being TRBD2 (6 bases). Trimming took off 3 bases at V and 5 bases at J, with 10 bases between the two ends. Germline lookup yields CDR1 LNHDA and CDR2 SQIVND (reference sequence). This CDR3 has 13 residues. The CDR3 reads CASSIPGGETQYF. In DNA, the CDR3 is TGTGCCAGTAGTATCCCAGGAGGGGAGACCCAGTACTTC. The whole variable domain, remainder taken from reference TRBV19 and TRBJ2-5, is DGGITQSPKYLFRKEGQNVTLSCEQNLNHDAMYWYRQDPGQGLRLIYYSQIVNDFQKGDIAEGYSVSREKKESFPLTVTSAQKNPTAFYLCASSIPGGETQYFGPGTRLLVL.

In its sample, this clonotype was seen many times. This chain joins TRBV4-1 and TRBJ1-3, with 7 bases lining up with TRBD1. The CDR3 has 16 residues. Trimming at V came to 2 bases and at J to 5 bases, leaving 9 bases not matched to a gene. Germline V lookup: CDR1 MGHRA, CDR2 YSYEKL. The CDR3, as DNA: TGCGCCAGCAGCCAAATCATGGGACAGAGAAGAAACACCATATATTTT. It yields the protein CASSQIMGQRRNTIYF.

This clonotype was seen a single time. This chain uses TRBV3-1 with TRBJ2-7; TRBD1 matches 8 bases. The CDR3 totals 16 residues. J was trimmed by 2 bases and V by 9 bases; bases with no gene match: 15. The V gene's germline CDR1 is LGHDT and CDR2 YNNKEL (reference sequence). Here the CDR3 reads CASSFSSGQEAYEQYF. The CDR3 nucleotides are TGTGCCAGTAGCTTCTCCTCGGGACAGGAGGCCTACGAGCAGTACTTC.

The chain couples TRBV30 to TRBJ1-4; weak D call: TRBD1 (5 bases). CDR3 size: 16 residues. V was shortened by 2 bases and J by 7 bases, with 20 bases between the two germline ends. The germline CDR1 and CDR2 sequences are GTSNPN and SVGIG (reference sequence). The chain's CDR3 is CAWSQEGPGGGEKLFF. The CDR3 DNA is TGTGCCTGGAGTCAAGAAGGCCCCGGGGGAGGTGAAAAACTGTTTTTT.

This rearrangement joins TRBV20-1 to TRBJ2-5; 12 bases map to TRBD2. CDR1 is DFQATT, CDR2 SNEGSKA, per germline (reference sequence). This CDR3 has 14 residues. The J segment lost 5 bases and the V segment lost 5 bases, leaving 6 bases of the junction unmatched. The CDR3 sequence: CSASSGGATETQYF. As DNA, the CDR3 is TGCAGTGCTTCTAGCGGGGGGGCGACGGAGACCCAGTACTTC.

This clonotype was counted at least ten times. The chain employs TRBV7-2 and TRBJ2-5; D is ambiguous. V was cut by 5 bases and J by 2 bases, with 9 bases left in between. Germline lookup yields CDR1 SGHTA and CDR2 FQGNSA. This CDR3 spans 13 amino acids. The CDR3 bases are TGTGCCAGCAGCCGTGGACCTCAAGAGACCCAGTACTTC. Encoded protein: CASSRGPQETQYF.

This clonotype was counted ten times or more. The chain has TRBV7-2 and TRBJ2-1, with 11 nucleotides matching TRBD2. CDR1 is SGHTA, CDR2 FQGNSA, per germline. The CDR3 is 15 amino acids. Unmatched junction bases numbered 3, after V lost 3 bases and J lost 5 bases. CDR3 protein: CASSFIAGGNNEQFF. The DNA of the CDR3 is TGTGCCAGCAGCTTCATAGCGGGGGGGAACAATGAGCAGTTCTTC.

V is TRBV29-1 and J is TRBJ1-1; 9 bases are a match to TRBD1. CDR1 and CDR2 (germline): SQVTM, ANQGSEA. This CDR3 has 13 amino acids. The V and J ends lost 6 bases and 6 bases, in that order; junction bases with no gene match: 8. The CDR3 reads CSVTGTGMAEAFF. DNA for the CDR3: TGCAGCGTCACCGGGACAGGGATGGCTGAAGCTTTCTTT.